This TCR beta chain was recovered during a study of blood T cell repertoires in COVID-19 (dated by TCRdb to 2018 to 2020). Regarding the complete study: Samples covering the acute and convalescent phases of COVID-19 were provided by collaborators in the United States, Italy and Spain. The prospective study material was composed of cDNA or gDNA derived from T cells, B-cell-depleted T cells, or PBMCs. The dataset comprised deeply sampled blood TCRbeta repertoires from subjects exposed to, actively infected with, or recovered from COVID-19. The repertoires were made available in a free public database intended to serve as a resource for research on the immune response to SARS-CoV-2. The samples were drawn from the first 160 participants of the ongoing ImmuneRACE study and from under 1,500 subjects provided by 6 global collaborators. A de-identified subject ID, COVID-19 status, age in years and sex were almost always included in the sample metadata. Where HLA class I and class II types were available, the types were taken from metadata supplied by the sample provider, not from assay-based typing.

The collaborating institutions used their own protocols to collect whole blood in K2EDTA tubes. For TCRbeta analysis, collaborator samples were shipped as frozen whole blood, as isolated PBMCs, or as DNA extracted from either sample type. General findings and caveats noted by the study authors: How much clinical and demographic metadata was included differed by source and by participant, and the metadata was provided uncurated.

Looking up the germline V gene yields CDR1 SQVTM and CDR2 ANQGSEA. The CDR3 goes from the cysteine to the phenylalanine over 16 residues. Only CDR3 DNA remains: 48 bases, in frame from the first base. Germline trimming: 4 bases from V, 6 bases from J; junction bases outside gene matches: 10. The immunoSEQ Assay, a bias-controlled multiplex PCR, was used to amplify TCRbeta CDR3 regions from genomic DNA. Regarding the original processing steps: The number of nucleated cells in each sample was estimated from the amplification of reference gene primers within the assay. Sequence reads were collapsed and filtered to measure the absolute abundance of every unique TCRbeta CDR3 rearrangement. For each sample, productive Simpson clonality was calculated as the square root of Simpson's diversity index over productive rearrangements. As stored in TCRdb, this immuneACCESS dataset retains in-frame rearrangements with V and J assigned. A fraction of the clones does not appear; measured against another copy, unresolved V genes explain less than half of the discrepancy, and the remainder lacks a known reason. D and trimming were read from the DNA, whereas the V and J calls and clone size are those reported in that table. The sample table shows some 42,000 clones, and nearly 90% are seen once. Around 2.4% of the sample is held by the ten biggest clonotypes.

As to this clone: It lacks a known antigen. Per-base quality was not reported, and no clone a single base away is much larger than it.

The sequence was obtained from a human donor in a cohort sampled during active COVID-19. The V and J segments used are TRBV29-1 and TRBJ2-1; the junction holds 12 bases that match TRBD2. Sequenced input: peripheral blood. The DNA sequence is TGCAGCGTTGCCCCTAGCGGGGGGGCCAAAATCAATGAGCAGTTCTTC. This yields the protein CSVAPSGGAKINEQFF.